Listed below are T cell receptor beta chains from one sample, sequenced in a study of shared clonotypes between healthy human individuals. Assay: immunoSEQ multiplex PCR; the TCRdb copy retains only in-frame clones and omits some. The sample includes about 2.4 million clones, 93% seen only once; the top ten take around 0.37%. The sample comprised naive CD4+ T cells from PBMCs. The receptors come from a man in his late teens or twenties in good health. Some clones in this sample may be carry-over from other donors' samples. Both conserved end residues are part of each CDR3. The order of the fields is J gene, clone size, V gene, D gene, CDR3 protein, CDR3 DNA. A D gene is named only where the DNA matches it firmly. Clone sizes are given selectively: once, few, many, or a class where the clone is expanded.

j_gene: TRBJ2-5; abundance: .; v_gene: TRBV2; d_gene: .; CDR3aa: CASTGPRGQTQYF; CDR3nt: TGTGCCAGCACGGGGCCCCGGGGACAGACCCAGTACTTC
j_gene: TRBJ2-7; abundance: .; v_gene: TRBV25-1; d_gene: TRBD2; CDR3aa: CASSDPSGSDEQYF; CDR3nt: TGTGCCAGCAGTGATCCTAGCGGGAGTGACGAGCAGTACTTC
j_gene: TRBJ2-7; abundance: .; v_gene: TRBV30; d_gene: TRBD2; CDR3aa: CALIAGAAYEQYF; CDR3nt: TGTGCCCTTATAGCGGGAGCCGCTTACGAGCAGTACTTC
j_gene: TRBJ2-7; abundance: .; v_gene: TRBV7-9; d_gene: TRBD1; CDR3aa: CASSGAGQGAREQYF; CDR3nt: TGTGCCAGCAGCGGAGCGGGACAGGGGGCGCGGGAGCAGTACTTC
j_gene: TRBJ2-3; abundance: .; v_gene: TRBV5-1; d_gene: .; CDR3aa: CASSPGQGPDTQYF; CDR3nt: TGCGCCAGCAGCCCGGGTCAGGGACCAGATACGCAGTATTTT
j_gene: TRBJ1-1; abundance: .; v_gene: TRBV9; d_gene: TRBD1; CDR3aa: CASSRTGDGAEAFF; CDR3nt: TGTGCCAGCAGCCGAACAGGGGATGGGGCTGAAGCTTTCTTT
j_gene: TRBJ2-7; abundance: once; v_gene: TRBV9; d_gene: .; CDR3aa: CASTRDAASYEQYF; CDR3nt: TGTGCCAGCACCCGGGACGCCGCCTCCTACGAGCAGTACTTC
j_gene: TRBJ1-2; abundance: .; v_gene: TRBV27; d_gene: TRBD1; CDR3aa: CASGREATGIYGYTF; CDR3nt: TGTGCCAGCGGTCGCGAAGCGACAGGGATTTATGGCTACACCTTC
j_gene: TRBJ2-3; abundance: once; v_gene: TRBV4-2; d_gene: .; CDR3aa: CASSQPPADTQYF; CDR3nt: TGTGCCAGCAGCCAGCCCCCAGCAGATACGCAGTATTTT
j_gene: TRBJ1-4; abundance: .; v_gene: TRBV4-1; d_gene: .; CDR3aa: CASSQEDGLNEKLFF; CDR3nt: TGCGCCAGCAGCCAGGAAGACGGTCTAAATGAAAAACTGTTTTTT
j_gene: TRBJ1-1; abundance: once; v_gene: TRBV28; d_gene: .; CDR3aa: CASCTGIWTEAFF; CDR3nt: TGTGCCAGCTGTACAGGGATATGGACTGAAGCTTTCTTT
j_gene: TRBJ1-1; abundance: .; v_gene: TRBV6-6; d_gene: .; CDR3aa: CASRPLGGTEAFF; CDR3nt: TGTGCCAGCAGGCCCCTAGGGGGCACTGAAGCTTTCTTT
j_gene: TRBJ2-7; abundance: .; v_gene: TRBV5-1; d_gene: .; CDR3aa: CASSQDTEQYF; CDR3nt: TGCGCCAGCAGCCAAGACACCGAGCAGTACTTC
j_gene: TRBJ2-3; abundance: .; v_gene: TRBV11-1; d_gene: .; CDR3aa: CASNSLAPGDTQYF; CDR3nt: TGTGCCAGCAATTCCCTGGCGCCGGGGGATACGCAGTATTTT